These 19 T cell receptor beta chains were sequenced from one sample in a study of patients and donors after allogeneic stem cell transplantation. TCRdb re-called the RT-PCR reads with MiXCR, one entry per CDR3 protein. The sample shows more than 150,000 distinct CDR3 sequences, 41% of them seen only once. The specimen was blood, either unsorted or a sorted T cell fraction (not recorded which). The receptors were sampled from a human donor who was either an allogeneic HSCT recipient or a stem cell or donor lymphocyte infusion donor (not recorded which). It is not recorded whose cells these are; they may come from a transplant donor.

This clonotype was detected a few times. V is TRBV7-9 and J is TRBJ1-2; D perhaps matches TRBD1 (6 bases). Germline lookup yields CDR1 SEHNR and CDR2 FQNEAQ (reference sequence). The CDR3 length is 21 residues. The V and J ends lost 4 bases and 3 bases respectively, with 33 bases between them. The CDR3 DNA follows: TGTGCCAGCAGCTGGACGGTCGGGTGGGGACAAGACTCTTCGAATGACTATGGCTACACCTTC. Translation gives CASSWTVGWGQDSSNDYGYTF.

J is TRBJ2-7 and V is TRBV4-3; D is perhaps TRBD2 (6 bases). Germline V CDR1 and CDR2: LGHNA, YSLEER. The V end lost 0 bases, the J end lost 4 bases, and 7 bases lay between the germline ends. The CDR3 sequence is 13 residues long. DNA for the CDR3: TGCGCCAGCAGCCAAGATGCGGGGTACGAGCAGTACTTC. This gives the protein CASSQDAGYEQYF.

The J gene is TRBJ2-5, the V gene TRBV29-1; 10 bases are shared with TRBD1. Germline lookup yields CDR1 SQVTM and CDR2 ANQGSEA. The CDR3 is made up of 15 amino acids. J gave up 5 bases and V 2 bases, and 8 bases lay outside the gene matches. CDR3 loop: CSVEIGDRGQETQYF. The DNA of the CDR3 is TGCAGCGTTGAAATAGGGGACAGGGGTCAGGAGACCCAGTACTTC.

This clonotype was counted between two and nine times. This sequence joins TRBV7-2 and TRBJ1-2; D unclear. Between the trimmed V and J ends, which lost 1 base and 5 bases, there was a span of 20 bases. The germline CDR1 and CDR2 sequences are SGHTA and FQGNSA. CDR3 length: 17 residues. In nucleotides, the CDR3 is TGTGCCAGCAGCTTAGGGGTTTCCGACGGCCTTTGGTATGGCTACACCTTC. Its protein is CASSLGVSDGLWYGYTF.

This chain joins TRBV9 and TRBJ2-7; D unresolved. Trimming pared 0 bases from V and 6 bases from J, leaving 10 bases between. This CDR3 has 13 residues. The germline CDR1 and CDR2 sequences are SGDLS and YYNGEE. CDR3 nucleotides: TGTGCCAGCAGCGTAGAGGGCGGAGCCGAGCAGTACTTC. Translated: CASSVEGGAEQYF.

This chain links TRBV4-3 with TRBJ2-2; no clear D. The CDR3 consists of 14 residues. V shed 0 bases and J shed 6 bases, with 8 bases lying between them. CDR1 is LGHNA and CDR2 is YSLEER in the germline V gene. In DNA, the CDR3 is TGCGCCAGCAGCCAAGATACCCCGTCCGGGGAGCTGTTTTTT. Its protein product is CASSQDTPSGELFF.

The chain links TRBV29-1 to TRBJ2-1; 12 nucleotides align to TRBD2. The CDR3 is made up of 13 amino acids. CDR1 is SQVTM and CDR2 is ANQGSEA in the germline V gene. Losses at the gene ends were 7 bases for V and 7 bases for J; bases not matched to a gene: 5. CDR3 sequence reads: CSAPSGRANEQFF. The DNA for the CDR3 is TGCAGCGCCCCTAGCGGGAGGGCTAATGAGCAGTTCTTC.

The gene calls are TRBV28 and TRBJ2-5; TRBD2 aligns across 8 bases. CDR3 length: 15 residues. V lost 7 bases to trimming and J lost 2 bases; unmatched junction nucleotides: 9. Germline V CDR1 and CDR2: MDHEN, SYDVKM. CDR3 nucleotides: TGTGCCAGCAATTCATTAGCGGGGAATCAAGAGACCCAGTACTTC. This gives the protein CASNSLAGNQETQYF.

The chain carries TRBV12-3 or TRBV12-4 and TRBJ1-4; a possible D gene is TRBD1 (6 bases). V lost 3 bases and J lost 8, with 13 bases in between. This CDR3 spans 14 amino acids. The CDR3: CASSFFQGTEKLFF. For the CDR3, the DNA is TGTGCCAGCAGTTTTTTTCAGGGGACCGAAAAACTGTTTTTT.

The chain is built from TRBV3-1 and TRBJ2-7, with no clear D. Germline-derived CDR1 and CDR2 are LGHDT and YNNKEL (reference sequence). Trimming removed 0 bases at V and 7 bases at J, with 7 bases between. This CDR3 is built from 12 residues. Written as DNA, the CDR3 is TGTGCCAGCAGCCAAGATTACCTGGAGCAGTACTTC. It yields the protein CASSQDYLEQYF.

This rearrangement joins TRBV21-1 to TRBJ2-3; TRBD1 is the table's D call and was not checked against the DNA. TRBV21-1 is listed as a pseudogene. CDR3 size: 17 residues. CDR3 sequence (DNA): TGTGCCAGCAGCAAAGCCCCTGCACATAGAATCACAGATACGCAGTATTTT. Its translation: CASSKAPAHRITDTQYF.

The chain joins TRBV30 to TRBJ2-3; 12 nucleotides line up with TRBD2. This CDR3 is 16 amino acids long. CDR1 and CDR2 from the germline V gene are GTSNPN and SVGIG (reference sequence). Trimming took 1 base from V and 3 from J; bases not matched to a gene: 5. CDR3: CAWSELTSGRTDTQYF. The DNA of the CDR3 is TGTGCCTGGAGTGAGTTGACTAGCGGGAGAACAGATACGCAGTATTTT.

The chain recombines TRBV27 with TRBJ2-1, with 11 positions matching TRBD2. The CDR3 has 16 amino acids. J was trimmed by 8 bases and V by 1 base; bases with no gene match: 7. Germline CDR1 reads MNHEY; CDR2 reads SMNVEV (reference sequence). CDR3 protein: CASSLFPLAGDYEQFF. The CDR3 DNA reads TGTGCCAGCAGTTTATTTCCACTAGCGGGAGATTATGAGCAGTTCTTC.

The chain links TRBV5-6 to TRBJ1-6; D might be TRBD1 (5 bases). Trimming took off 4 bases at V and 6 bases at J, with 14 bases between the two ends. The CDR3 consists of 15 residues. Germline V gene data show CDR1 as SGHDT and CDR2 as YYEEEE. CDR3 bases: TGTGCCAGCAGCGTTGGGGCTACAAGTAATTCACCCCTCCACTTT. It is translated as CASSVGATSNSPLHF.

The J gene is TRBJ1-5, the V gene TRBV7-8, with a weak D call TRBD1 (5 bases). The CDR3 has 19 amino acids. Trimming stripped 1 base from V and 3 bases from J, with 22 bases between. From germline, CDR1 is SGHVS and CDR2 FQNEAQ. The CDR3 nucleotides read TGTGCCAGCAGCTTAGAGGGACGGACTTGGGTGAGGGACAATCAGCCCCAGCATTTT. Protein sequence: CASSLEGRTWVRDNQPQHF.

This clonotype appeared many times. The chain joins TRBV6-6 to TRBJ1-1; D gene uncertain. The CDR3 sequence is 12 residues long. Germline CDR1 reads MNHNY; CDR2 reads SVGAGI (reference sequence). V was shortened by 5 bases and J by 3 bases, with 7 bases between the two germline ends. The DNA of the CDR3 is TGTGCCAGCAGTCCCCGGGACACTGAAGCTTTCTTT. It encodes CASSPRDTEAFF.

CDR3 DNA: TGTGCCAGCAGCTCAGCGGGAGTGAAGAATGAGCAGTTCTTC. Its translation is CASSSAGVKNEQFF. V gene TRBV7-3 combines with J gene TRBJ2-1, with 8 bases lining up with TRBD2. Germline trimming cut 4 bases from V and 7 bases from J; bases unmatched to any gene: 6. This CDR3 comprises 14 residues. Germline CDR1 and CDR2: SGHTA and FQGTGA.

The V gene is TRBV4-1, the J gene TRBJ2-7; D perhaps matches TRBD1 (6 bases). V gave up 1 base and J gave up 3 bases, with 16 bases separating them. This CDR3 comprises 16 residues. The germline V gene encodes CDR1 MGHRA and CDR2 YSYEKL. The CDR3 loop reads CASSQVQGPPYYEQYF. As DNA, the CDR3 is TGCGCCAGCAGCCAAGTACAGGGACCCCCTTACTACGAGCAGTACTTC.

The chain joins TRBV5-8 to TRBJ2-2; 9 nucleotides match TRBD1. Germline V gene sequence: CDR1 SGHTS, CDR2 YDEGEE. The CDR3 extends over 15 amino acids. J was trimmed by 6 bases and V by 5 bases; bases with no gene match: 8. Here the CDR3 DNA reads TGTGCCAGCAGTTCCGGGACAGGGATAGCCGGGGAGCTGTTTTTT. It translates to CASSSGTGIAGELFF.